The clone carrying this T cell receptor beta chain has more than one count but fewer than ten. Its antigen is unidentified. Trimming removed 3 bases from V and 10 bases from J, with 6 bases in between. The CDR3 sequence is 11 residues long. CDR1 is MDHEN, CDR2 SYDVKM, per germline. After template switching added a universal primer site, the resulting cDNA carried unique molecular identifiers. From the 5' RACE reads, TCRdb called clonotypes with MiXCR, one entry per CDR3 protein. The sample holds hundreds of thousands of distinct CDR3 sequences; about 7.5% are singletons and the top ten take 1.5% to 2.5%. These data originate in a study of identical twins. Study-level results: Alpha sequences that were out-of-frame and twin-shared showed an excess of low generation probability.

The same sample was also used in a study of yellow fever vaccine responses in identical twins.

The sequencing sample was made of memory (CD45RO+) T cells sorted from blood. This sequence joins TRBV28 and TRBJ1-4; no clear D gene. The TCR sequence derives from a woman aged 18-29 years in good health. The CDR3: CASSLQRKLFF. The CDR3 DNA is TGTGCCAGCAGTTTGCAGAGAAAACTGTTTTTT.